The sequence of this TCR beta chain was determined in a study of tumor-infiltrating lymphocytes in primary liver carcinoma. Study in general: Male and female patients aged 30 to 69 years made up the cohort. Tumors, staged T1-T3 N0M0, spanned about 4 to 10 cm.

This CDR3 comprises 14 residues. Germline values: CDR1 ENHRY, CDR2 SYGVKD. On this clonotype: A much larger clone lies one base from this, so it may be a read error.

cDNA specific to TCR beta was made from roughly 500 ng of total RNA, with a constant-region primer employed for priming. Construction of TCR beta libraries relied on three successive nested multiplex PCR rounds employing slightly modified ARM-PCR. Amplification in the first two PCR rounds was performed using TRBV1-TRBV30 forward primers and a C-beta reverse primer for 10 cycles each. Each CDR3 protein is one row after TCRdb ran MiXCR on the multiplex PCR reads. The top ten hold approximately 10% of the sample, which has 90,000 to 150,000 distinct CDR3 sequences, 55% to 65% seen once. The roughly 18-34 mg bulk tissue piece was not sorted before simultaneous RNA and DNA extraction. Each sampled tumor had five separate regions taken from it.

The TCR was taken from a woman between 55 and 75 years old with primary liver carcinoma and hepatitis B virus infection. The J gene is TRBJ2-1, the V gene TRBV10-3, with D possibly being TRBD2 (6 bases). The sample comprised liver tumor tissue from sampling region 1. The sample's subset: tumor region T1, superior pole. Written as DNA, the CDR3 is TGTGTCATCAGTGGGGCTAGCGACTACAATGAGCAGTTCTTC. Translation gives CVISGASDYNEQFF.